These T cell receptor beta chains were read from a single sample in a study of shared clonotypes between healthy human individuals. The table came from immunoSEQ multiplex PCR; TCRdb's copy has only in-frame clones and leaves some out. Among some 2,100,000 clones, 93% were seen once, and the ten largest hold 1.5% to 2%. The sequencing sample was made of naive CD8+ T cells from PBMCs. These receptors were obtained from a man in his late teens or twenties in good health. Some clones in this sample may be carry-over from other donors' samples. Each CDR3 is given with its conserved first and last residue. The D gene is left open where the match is weak. Clone size is shown for a subset of rows, as once, few, many or a class of expanded clone.

>TRBV28|TRBD1|TRBJ2-7|.
TGTGCCAGCAGTAGGACAGGTCGCTACGAGCAGTACTTC
CASSRTGRYEQYF
>TRBV27|.|TRBJ1-1|.
TGTGCCAGCAGTTTATCCGGACGGAGACCCGAAGCTTTCTTT
CASSLSGRRPEAFF
>TRBV6-6|TRBD1|TRBJ1-4|.
TGTGCCAGTACGGGGCGACAGGGAATTCGCGAAAAACTGTTTTTT
CASTGRQGIREKLFF
>TRBV5-4|.|TRBJ2-7|.
TGTGCCAGCAGCCCCGTGGAGGGCCCTCGAGGCTACGAGCAGTACTTC
CASSPVEGPRGYEQYF
>TRBV29-1|.|TRBJ2-5|once
TGCAGCGTTGAAGTAGCGGAAACCCAAGAGACCCAGTACTTC
CSVEVAETQETQYF
>TRBV5-1|TRBD2|TRBJ2-1|.
TGCGCCAGCAGCTTGGCAGGCGGGAGGGCCGGAAATGAGCAGTTCTTC
CASSLAGGRAGNEQFF
>TRBV29-1|.|TRBJ2-1|.
TGCAGCGTTGAAGAAGGAGGCACTGAGCAGTTCTTC
CSVEEGGTEQFF
>TRBV11-3|.|TRBJ2-3|.
TGTGCCAGCAGCCCCTCCCCTGGGGATACGCAGTATTTT
CASSPSPGDTQYF
>TRBV2|TRBD2|TRBJ2-1|.
TGTGCCAGCAGTGAAGTGGGCGGGAGTTCCTACAATGAGCAGTTCTTC
CASSEVGGSSYNEQFF
>TRBV7-6|.|TRBJ2-2|.
TGTGCCAGCAGCTTAACCGGGGAGCTGTTTTTT
CASSLTGELFF
>TRBV7-9|TRBD1|TRBJ1-5|.
TGTGCCAGCAGCTGGGGGACAGGGGATAATCAGCCCCAGCATTTT
CASSWGTGDNQPQHF
>TRBV27|TRBD1|TRBJ1-4|.
TGTGCCAGCAGTTCACACAGGGGGTACACTAATGAAAAACTGTTTTTT
CASSSHRGYTNEKLFF
>TRBV30|.|TRBJ1-1|.
TGTGCCTGGAGTGTACCCCTCCCGTCGACGGACATGAACACTGAAGCTTTCTTT
CAWSVPLPSTDMNTEAFF
>TRBV7-8|.|TRBJ1-1|.
TGTGCCAGCAGCTCGTCAGGAAATACCAACTCATTGAACACTGAAGCTTTCTTT
CASSSSGNTNSLNTEAFF
>TRBV4-1|TRBD1|TRBJ2-1|once
TGCGCCAGCAGCCAAAGGACAGGGCAGTTCAATGAGCAGTTCTTC
CASSQRTGQFNEQFF
>TRBV7-2|.|TRBJ1-2|once
TGTGCCAGCAGCTTAAACGGGAACTATGGCTACACCTTC
CASSLNGNYGYTF
>TRBV7-9|TRBD1|TRBJ1-1|few
TGTGCCAGCAGCGAATACAGGGGGCTAGACGCTGAAGCTTTCTTT
CASSEYRGLDAEAFF
>TRBV27|TRBD2|TRBJ2-3|.
TGTGCCAGCAGTTTACTCTTAGCGGGAGTCACAGATACGCAGTATTTT
CASSLLLAGVTDTQYF
>TRBV28|.|TRBJ1-2|once
TGTGCCAGCAGACTGGGGCCCCTCGATGGCTACACCTTC
CASRLGPLDGYTF
>TRBV27|TRBD1|TRBJ2-7|.
TGTGCCAGCAGTCCCATCGGGACAGGTATCGACGAGCAGTACTTC
CASSPIGTGIDEQYF
>TRBV13|.|TRBJ2-7|.
TGTGCCAGCAGCTTAGTTTCGCAGCCGCCGGAGTACTTC
CASSLVSQPPEYF
>TRBV13|TRBD2|TRBJ2-3|.
TGTGCCAGCAGCTTAGAGGGGGGCCGACTAGCGGGAGCTCTCACAGATACGCAGTATTTT
CASSLEGGRLAGALTDTQYF
>TRBV5-1|TRBD1|TRBJ2-5|.
TGCGCCAGCAGCTTGCTGGGACAGGGGGCCGTAGGGAGAGAAGAGACCCAGTACTTC
CASSLLGQGAVGREETQYF
>TRBV28|.|TRBJ2-7|.
TGTGCCAGCAGTTTAGGTCTGGCGCCCTACGAGCAGTACTTC
CASSLGLAPYEQYF
>TRBV2|.|TRBJ2-5|once
TGTGCCAGCAGTCTTTTCGGTCAGGGAATAGAGACCCAGTACTTC
CASSLFGQGIETQYF
>TRBV4-1|.|TRBJ2-7|.
TGCGCCAGCAGCCAAGTATCGACGGTCTCCTACGAGCAGTACTTC
CASSQVSTVSYEQYF
>TRBV29-1|TRBD1|TRBJ2-7|.
TGCAGCGTCCGAAAGACAGGGGTCGGATACGAGCAGTACTTC
CSVRKTGVGYEQYF
>TRBV28|TRBD1|TRBJ2-1|.
TGTGCCAGCAGTTTATCAGGGGGCGTCTACAATGAGCAGTTCTTC
CASSLSGGVYNEQFF
>TRBV4-1|.|TRBJ2-1|.
TGCGCCAGCAGCCAGGGGAGGACGCTTGAGCAGTTCTTC
CASSQGRTLEQFF
>TRBV7-9|TRBD2|TRBJ2-1|.
TGTGCCAGCAGCGCCCGAAGCGGGAGCTCCTACAATGAGCAGTTCTTC
CASSARSGSSYNEQFF
>TRBV19|.|TRBJ1-5|.
TGTGCCAGTAGTAAAGGGTCGGGGGCAGGCAAAAATCAGCCCCAGCATTTT
CASSKGSGAGKNQPQHF
>TRBV14|.|TRBJ2-6|once
TGTGCCAGCAGCCCGTGGGGGGCTGGGGCCAACGTCCTGACTTTC
CASSPWGAGANVLTF
>TRBV28|.|TRBJ2-7|.
TGTGCCAGCAGCGTTAGTAGCTACGAGCAGTACTTC
CASSVSSYEQYF
>TRBV4-2|.|TRBJ1-5|.
TGTGCCAGCAGCCAAGAAGAAGGGGTGGACAATCAGCCCCAGCATTTT
CASSQEEGVDNQPQHF
>TRBV27|TRBD1|TRBJ2-3|.
TGTGCCAGCAGTTCCGGGACAGGACCCACAGATACGCAGTATTTT
CASSSGTGPTDTQYF
>TRBV6-1|.|TRBJ2-7|.
TGTGCCAGCAGTCTCAGGGGTAGGAACGAGCAGTACTTC
CASSLRGRNEQYF
>TRBV7-9|.|TRBJ1-4|.
TGTGCCAGCAGCTTACTCGAGACAGCAGAAAAACTGTTTTTT
CASSLLETAEKLFF
>TRBV11-3|TRBD2|TRBJ2-2|.
TGTGCCAGCAGCCTCGGACTAGCGGGAGATCTCACCGGGGAGCTGTTTTTT
CASSLGLAGDLTGELFF
>TRBV19|TRBD1|TRBJ2-1|.
TGTGCCAGTAGTATAGATCGGGACAGGCCCTACAATGAGCAGTTCTTC
CASSIDRDRPYNEQFF
>TRBV28|TRBD2|TRBJ2-1|.
TGTGCCAGCAGGAAACTAGCGCGCTCCTACAATGAGCAGTTCTTC
CASRKLARSYNEQFF
>TRBV27|.|TRBJ1-1|few
TGTGCCAGCAGTTTCTCACAGTGGGTTGGGAACACTGAAGCTTTCTTT
CASSFSQWVGNTEAFF
>TRBV5-4|.|TRBJ1-3|.
TGTGCCAGCAGCGGGCCCCATGGAAACACCATATATTTT
CASSGPHGNTIYF
>TRBV27|.|TRBJ2-7|.
TGTGCCAGCAGTTTGCGGGGCACCGACGAGCAGTACTTC
CASSLRGTDEQYF
>TRBV7-2|TRBD2|TRBJ2-2|.
TGTGCCAGCAGCCGCGGCACTAGCGGGAGAGTCGGGGAGCTGTTTTTT
CASSRGTSGRVGELFF
>TRBV4-1|TRBD1|TRBJ2-7|.
TGCGCCAGCAGCCAATGGACAGGTTCGGACGAGCAGTACTTC
CASSQWTGSDEQYF
>TRBV29-1|.|TRBJ2-2|.
TGCAGCGTTGAGGGTAGAAACACCGGGGAGCTGTTTTTT
CSVEGRNTGELFF
>TRBV4-3|.|TRBJ1-1|.
TGCGCCAGCAGCCAAGATGGGGTGAACACTGAAGCTTTCTTT
CASSQDGVNTEAFF
>TRBV19|TRBD1|TRBJ1-5|.
TGTGCCAGTAGGGCACAGGGGGCGAGCAATCAGCCCCAGCATTTT
CASRAQGASNQPQHF
>TRBV29-1|TRBD1|TRBJ1-5|.
TGCAGCGCCCTGACAGGGTACAGCAATCAGCCCCAGCATTTT
CSALTGYSNQPQHF
>TRBV6-1|.|TRBJ2-1|.
TGTGCCAGCAGTCTTTTGGGGGGCTACAATGAGCAGTTCTTC
CASSLLGGYNEQFF
>TRBV28|TRBD2|TRBJ2-3|.
TGTGCCACCACTAGCGGGAGTAGCACAGATACGCAGTATTTT
CATTSGSSTDTQYF
>TRBV28|TRBD2|TRBJ2-1|.
TGTGCCAGCAGTGCGACTAGCGGGAGAGAGAATGAGCAGTTCTTC
CASSATSGRENEQFF
>TRBV9|.|TRBJ2-2|.
TGTGCCAGCAGCGTACTAAAACTCGTGGAGGCGGGCACCGGGGAGCTGTTTTTT
CASSVLKLVEAGTGELFF
>TRBV2|.|TRBJ2-2|.
TGTGCCAGCAGTGAAGCGATTAGTTGGGAGGAGGGGACCGGGGAGCTGTTTTTT
CASSEAISWEEGTGELFF
>TRBV28|.|TRBJ1-1|.
TGTGCCAGCAGTACCGGGAACACTGAAGCTTTCTTT
CASSTGNTEAFF
>TRBV7-9|.|TRBJ2-1|.
TGTGCCAGCAGCCCGATATCGCTAAGCTCCTACAATGAGCAGTTCTTC
CASSPISLSSYNEQFF
>TRBV15|TRBD1|TRBJ1-1|.
TGTGCCACCAGCAGGGACAGGGGGTTGAACACTGAAGCTTTCTTT
CATSRDRGLNTEAFF
>TRBV11-1|TRBD1|TRBJ2-5|.
TGTGCCAGCAGCTTAAACCCTCGGACAGGGGGTCAAGAGACCCAGTACTTC
CASSLNPRTGGQETQYF